The clone carrying this T cell receptor beta chain was seen many times. This specimen belongs to a study of T cells in Graves' hyperthyroidism and ophthalmopathy. TCR beta CDR3 region amplification was performed from RNA transcripts. In the first-round RT-PCR of the TCR CDR3, the HTBI primer set was used. From the multiplex PCR reads, TCRdb called clonotypes with MiXCR, one entry per CDR3 protein. The sample carries around 620,000 distinct CDR3 sequences, 15% to 20% recorded once. The TCR originated in a woman aged 30 to 39 with Graves' hyperthyroidism. The sequenced sample consisted of blood.

CDR3 bases: TGTGCCAGCAGTCACACGGCGGTCTACAGGGTTAATCAGCCCCAGCATTTT. Protein product: CASSHTAVYRVNQPQHF. The gene calls are TRBV28 and TRBJ1-5, with a possible D match to TRBD1 (6 bases). The CDR3 has 17 amino acids. Per germline, CDR1 MDHEN and CDR2 SYDVKM. The ends were cut back, 5 bases at V and 4 bases at J, with 21 bases in the middle.